These T cell receptor beta chains were read from a single sample in a study of OX40 agonist ivuxolimab in advanced cancers. Repertoires were generated with immunoSEQ multiplex PCR, while TCRdb's copy carries only in-frame clones and drops some. The repertoire holds 77,000 or so clones, 90% to 95% seen once, with roughly 21% in the top ten. Here the sequenced sample was CD4+ or CD8+ T cells sorted from blood, taken in a trial of the OX40 agonist ivuxolimab. All receptors derive from an adult with an advanced solid tumor such as melanoma, head and neck, liver or kidney cancer. Both conserved end residues are part of each CDR3. Each record gives: J gene, V gene, clone size, CDR3 length, D gene, CDR3 DNA, CDR3 protein. D genes are given only for firm matches. For some rows the clone size is stated as once, few or many, or as a class when expanded; others skip it.

J: TRBJ2-3
V: TRBV7-6
size: NA
length: 11
D: NA
DNA: TGTGCCAGCAGCTTATCAGATACGCAGTATTTT
CDR3: CASSLSDTQYF

J: TRBJ1-3
V: TRBV11-2
size: few
length: 17
D: NA
DNA: TGTGCCAGCAGCTTAGGCCGGACCTTGTACTCTGGAAACACCATATATTTT
CDR3: CASSLGRTLYSGNTIYF

J: TRBJ1-1
V: TRBV27
size: NA
length: 17
D: TRBD1
DNA: TGTGCCAGCAGTTTACCCGGGACAGGGGGCTTTGGCACTGAAGCTTTCTTT
CDR3: CASSLPGTGGFGTEAFF

J: TRBJ1-1
V: TRBV11-2
size: NA
length: 14
D: TRBD1
DNA: TGTGCCAGCAGCGTAGGGGGCATGAACACTGAAGCTTTCTTT
CDR3: CASSVGGMNTEAFF

J: TRBJ2-1
V: TRBV5-5
size: NA
length: 15
D: TRBD1
DNA: TGTGCCAGCAGCTTGGGACAGGGAATCTTTGGGGAGCAGTTCTTC
CDR3: CASSLGQGIFGEQFF

J: TRBJ2-7
V: TRBV27
size: NA
length: 12
D: NA
DNA: TGTGCCAGCAGTTTACAGGGAGGCGAGCAGTACTTC
CDR3: CASSLQGGEQYF

J: TRBJ2-7
V: TRBV6-5
size: NA
length: 14
D: NA
DNA: TGTGCCAGCAGTTACGCGGGATTTGCCTACGAGCAGTACTTC
CDR3: CASSYAGFAYEQYF

J: TRBJ1-1
V: TRBV6-1
size: NA
length: 15
D: TRBD1
DNA: TGTGCCAGCAGCGACAGGGCGACTATGAACACTGAAGCTTTCTTT
CDR3: CASSDRATMNTEAFF

J: TRBJ2-7
V: TRBV5-5
size: NA
length: 12
D: NA
DNA: TGTGCCAGCAGCTACGTCCGCTACGAGCAGTACTTC
CDR3: CASSYVRYEQYF

J: TRBJ2-1
V: TRBV11-2
size: NA
length: 15
D: NA
DNA: TGTGCCAGCAGCTTAGCCCGGGGGCAGAACAATGAGCAGTTCTTC
CDR3: CASSLARGQNNEQFF

J: TRBJ1-1
V: TRBV6-6
size: few
length: 16
D: NA
DNA: TGTGCCAGCAGTTACTCCTCCAGCCTGGTGAACACTGAAGCTTTCTTT
CDR3: CASSYSSSLVNTEAFF

J: TRBJ1-1
V: TRBV6-5
size: NA
length: 15
D: TRBD1
DNA: TGTGCCAGCAGTTACGCGACAGGGGTGAACACTGAAGCTTTCTTT
CDR3: CASSYATGVNTEAFF

J: TRBJ2-1
V: TRBV19
size: NA
length: 11
D: NA
DNA: TGTGCCAGTAGGGCCTGGGGTGAGCAGTTCTTC
CDR3: CASRAWGEQFF

J: TRBJ1-2
V: TRBV9
size: NA
length: 15
D: NA
DNA: TGTGCCAGCAGCGCTAGACACCGTATTAACTATGGCTACACCTTC
CDR3: CASSARHRINYGYTF

J: TRBJ1-3
V: TRBV28
size: NA
length: 12
D: NA
DNA: TGTGCCAGCAGCCTAGGGGTAAACACCATATATTTT
CDR3: CASSLGVNTIYF

J: TRBJ1-2
V: TRBV4-1
size: few
length: 13
D: TRBD1
DNA: TGCGCCAGCAGCCAAGTTACAGGGGAAGGCTACACCTTC
CDR3: CASSQVTGEGYTF

J: TRBJ1-1
V: TRBV19
size: once
length: 15
D: NA
DNA: TGTGCCAGTAGTATAATCACTCGGGCGAACACTGAAGCTTTCTTT
CDR3: CASSIITRANTEAFF

J: TRBJ1-1
V: TRBV4-3
size: once
length: 15
D: NA
DNA: TGCGCCAGCAGCCGAGTAGGCAGGGGCAACACTGAAGCTTTCTTT
CDR3: CASSRVGRGNTEAFF

J: TRBJ2-3
V: TRBV19
size: NA
length: 16
D: NA
DNA: TGTGCCAGTAGTCCCCGGACACATCTCAGCACAGATACGCAGTATTTT
CDR3: CASSPRTHLSTDTQYF

J: TRBJ2-2
V: TRBV5-8
size: NA
length: 17
D: TRBD1
DNA: TGTGCCAGCAGCTTGGAATGGGACAGCCTGAACACCGGGGAGCTGTTTTTT
CDR3: CASSLEWDSLNTGELFF

J: TRBJ2-5
V: TRBV28
size: NA
length: 16
D: NA
DNA: TGTGCCAGCAGTTCCCGACAGGATTCTTCCCAAGAGACCCAGTACTTC
CDR3: CASSSRQDSSQETQYF

J: TRBJ2-3
V: TRBV4-3
size: NA
length: 18
D: TRBD2
DNA: TGCGCCAGCAGCCAGGACCCGAGACTAGCGGGGAACACAGATACGCAGTATTTT
CDR3: CASSQDPRLAGNTDTQYF

J: TRBJ2-1
V: TRBV13
size: NA
length: 14
D: NA
DNA: TGTGCCAGCAGCTTAGGCACAGCCCAGAATGAGCAGTTCTTC
CDR3: CASSLGTAQNEQFF

J: TRBJ1-2
V: TRBV11-2
size: NA
length: 14
D: NA
DNA: TGTGCCAGCAGCTTAGTAGGTGGTTACTATGGCTACACCTTC
CDR3: CASSLVGGYYGYTF

J: TRBJ1-5
V: TRBV6-1
size: NA
length: 13
D: NA
DNA: TGTGCCAGCAGGACCTATAGCAATCAGCCCCAGCATTTT
CDR3: CASRTYSNQPQHF

J: TRBJ2-1
V: TRBV4-1
size: few
length: 15
D: NA
DNA: TGCGCCAGCTCCCGAGGGTCCAATAATTACAATGAGCAGTTCTTC
CDR3: CASSRGSNNYNEQFF